The sequence of this T cell receptor beta chain was determined in a study of T cell responses to AZD1222 COVID-19 vaccine. The method was immunoSEQ multiplex PCR; TCRdb's version includes in-frame clones alone and lacks a portion of them. The table records tens of thousands of clones, about 90% of them present only once. The specimen was peripheral blood, collected 28 days after the second dose of the MenACWY control vaccine. This TCR derives from an adult who received the MenACWY meningococcal vaccine as a control.

The CDR3 loop is CATSGTVTDTQYF. CDR3 DNA: TGTGCCACCAGTGGGACCGTCACAGATACGCAGTATTTT. This chain joins TRBV24-1 and TRBJ2-3; D unresolved. CDR3 size: 13 residues. Trimming stripped 5 bases from V and 2 bases from J, with 7 bases between. CDR1 KGHDR and CDR2 SFDVKD come from the germline V gene.